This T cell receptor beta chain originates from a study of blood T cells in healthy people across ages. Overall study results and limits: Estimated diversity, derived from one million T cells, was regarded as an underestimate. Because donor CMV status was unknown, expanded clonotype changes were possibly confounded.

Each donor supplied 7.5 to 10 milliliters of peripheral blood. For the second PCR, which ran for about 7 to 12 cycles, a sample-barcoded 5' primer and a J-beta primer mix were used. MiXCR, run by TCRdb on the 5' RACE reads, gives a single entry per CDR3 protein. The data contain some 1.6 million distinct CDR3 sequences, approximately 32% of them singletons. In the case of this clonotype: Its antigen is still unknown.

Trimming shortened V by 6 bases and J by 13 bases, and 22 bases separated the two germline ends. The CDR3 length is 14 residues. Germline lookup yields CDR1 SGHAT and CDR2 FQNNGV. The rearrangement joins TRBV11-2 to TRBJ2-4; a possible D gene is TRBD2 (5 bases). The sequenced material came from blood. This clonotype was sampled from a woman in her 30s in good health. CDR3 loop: CASSPGNRVDEQYF. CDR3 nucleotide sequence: TGTGCCAGCAGTCCGGGGAACCGCGTCGATGAGCAGTACTTC.